The 8 T cell receptor beta chains below were found in one sample sequenced in a study of early stage breast cancer tumors. The table came from immunoSEQ multiplex PCR; TCRdb's copy has only in-frame clones and leaves some out. Of some 70,000 clones detected, 70% to 85% appear once; the ten largest clones hold 3.5%. The sample comprised blood. The receptors here all came from a person aged 55 to 70 with breast cancer.

The rearrangement joins TRBV5-6 to TRBJ1-1; possibly TRBD1 for D (6 bases). V was trimmed by 0 bases and J by 4 bases, leaving 16 bases between them. This CDR3 contains 16 residues. Germline V gives CDR1 SGHDT, CDR2 YYEEEE. As DNA, the CDR3 is TGTGCCAGCAGCTTGGCCGTGGGGGGCTTGGGCACTGAAGCTTTCTTT. It yields the protein CASSLAVGGLGTEAFF.

The chain joins TRBV6-4 to TRBJ2-3; 10 nucleotides align to TRBD2. The CDR3 runs 15 residues. Germline assignment: CDR1 MRHNA and CDR2 SNTAGT. The ends lost 5 bases at V and 2 bases at J; junction bases unmatched: 4. CDR3 loop: CASSSAGGNTDTQYF. As DNA, the CDR3 is TGTGCCAGCAGTTCAGCGGGGGGGAACACAGATACGCAGTATTTT.

The chain recombines TRBV5-1 with TRBJ2-7; D is ambiguous. Per the germline V gene, CDR1 is SGHRS and CDR2 is YFSETQ. The CDR3 runs to 12 residues. Trimming took 0 bases from V and 3 from J, leaving 4 bases between them. CDR3 residues: CASSLVGYEQYF. The DNA of the CDR3 is TGCGCCAGCAGCTTGGTGGGCTACGAGCAGTACTTC.

The V call is TRBV4-3, the J call TRBJ2-1, with TRBD1 matching 7 bases. The junction had 9 bases not matched to a gene; V was cut back by 1 base and J by 15 bases. This CDR3 spans 13 amino acids. CDR1 and CDR2 from the germline V gene are LGHNA and YSLEER. The CDR3 DNA follows: TGCGCCAGCAGCCAAGGGAGACAGGGCAGGCCGTTCTTC. Its translation: CASSQGRQGRPFF.

This clone has a single count. The chain couples TRBV2 to TRBJ2-5; no definite D call. This CDR3 has 14 amino acids. Between the trimmed V and J ends, which lost 4 bases and 0 bases, there was a span of 9 bases. The germline CDR1 and CDR2 sequences are SNHLY and FYNNEI. The CDR3 DNA sequence: TGTGCCAGCAGTGTAGGGCGTTACCAAGAGACCCAGTACTTC. It codes for CASSVGRYQETQYF.

V gene TRBV7-9 combines with J gene TRBJ1-1, with D maybe TRBD1 (5 bases). Germline V gives CDR1 SEHNR, CDR2 FQNEAQ (reference sequence). This CDR3 region has 13 residues. The V gene lost 3 bases and the J gene lost 4 bases, with 9 bases spanning the gap. CDR3 region: CASSLGGATEAFF. CDR3 coding DNA: TGTGCCAGCAGCTTGGGAGGGGCCACTGAAGCTTTCTTT.

This clone appeared a single time. This chain connects TRBV6-6 to TRBJ2-1; 10 bases match TRBD1. Trimming cost V 9 bases and J 7 bases; bases outside gene matches: 9. Per the germline V gene, CDR1 is MNHNY and CDR2 is SVGAGI (reference sequence). The CDR3 contains 14 residues. The DNA of the CDR3 is TGTGCCAGTAAGACAGGGGGCATTGGGAATGAGCAGTTCTTC. Translation gives CASKTGGIGNEQFF.

The genes are TRBV6-1 and TRBJ2-7, with D perhaps matching TRBD1 or TRBD2 (5 bases each). The CDR3 covers 14 residues. V dropped 6 bases and J dropped 0 bases, with 12 bases sitting between them. Per germline, CDR1 MNHNS and CDR2 SASEGT. The CDR3 nucleotides are TGTGCCAGCAGACAGTGGGGGAGCTCCTACGAGCAGTACTTC. This codes for CASRQWGSSYEQYF.